A single sample is the source of the 26 T cell receptor beta chains below, sequenced in a study of regulatory T cells in long-lasting Graves disease. Arm-PCR of CDR3 regions and iRepertoire HTBI primers were used to build TCR beta libraries. Via MiXCR, TCRdb re-called the multiplex PCR reads, giving one row per CDR3 protein. The sample contains approximately 360,000 distinct CDR3 sequences, 12% of which appear only once. Described time point: newly diagnosed GD, antithyroid drugs for less than 3 months. From PBMCs, RNA was extracted and then used to make the TCR library. These data were also filed under a second study, of T cells in Graves' hyperthyroidism and ophthalmopathy.

The source was peripheral blood mononuclear cells (PBMCs), collected at new diagnosis, from a patient treated with antithyroid drugs. The receptors originated from a woman in her late teens or twenties with Graves disease.

The chain joins TRBV4-3 to TRBJ1-5, with a tentative D call TRBD1 (6 bases). Trimming took 0 bases from V and 5 from J, leaving 14 bases between them. This CDR3 has 16 amino acids. Germline V gives CDR1 LGHNA, CDR2 YSLEER. The CDR3 sequence: CASSQEIGTGYQPQHF. CDR3 nucleotides: TGCGCCAGCAGCCAAGAAATAGGTACAGGGTATCAGCCCCAGCATTTT.

This clonotype was seen many times. The gene calls are TRBV2 and TRBJ2-7; D is unresolved. This CDR3 region has 15 residues. Trimming shortened V by 4 bases and J by 0 bases, and 13 bases separated the two germline ends. In germline, CDR1 is SNHLY, CDR2 FYNNEI. The DNA of the CDR3 is TGTGCCAGCAGTGTCGAAGCTTCAAACTCCTACGAGCAGTACTTC. Translated, it gives CASSVEASNSYEQYF.

The table lists this clonotype with a count of one. The V and J genes are TRBV20-1 and TRBJ2-5, with D perhaps TRBD2 (6 bases). Trimming pared 4 bases from V and 5 bases from J, leaving 11 bases between. Germline CDR1 is DFQATT and CDR2 is SNEGSKA (reference sequence). The CDR3 has 12 amino acids. CDR3 protein: CSAIGGRETQYF. DNA for the CDR3: TGCAGTGCTATAGGTGGGAGGGAGACCCAGTACTTC.

This clonotype was counted many times. The chain has TRBV9 and TRBJ1-2; no clear D. Trimming shortened V by 5 bases and J by 4 bases, and 15 bases separated the two germline ends. CDR1 and CDR2 (germline): SGDLS, YYNGEE. The CDR3 extends over 14 amino acids. The CDR3 region has the DNA TGTGCCAGCAGTAGACCCCGTTCTGGCTATGGCTACACCTTC. Amino acid sequence: CASSRPRSGYGYTF.

This clonotype was seen ten or more times. The rearrangement uses TRBV30 and TRBJ2-1; D is uncertain. The germline V gene has CDR1 GTSNPN and CDR2 SVGIG (reference sequence). This CDR3 contains 12 residues. V was clipped by 1 base and J by 10 bases, with 11 bases between them. The DNA of the CDR3 is TGTGCCTGGAGTGAGACGTCGGTCGAGCAGTTCTTC. This encodes CAWSETSVEQFF.

This clonotype occurred many times. The V call is TRBV2, the J call TRBJ1-5, with D uncertain. The V and J ends lost 6 bases and 7 bases respectively, with 10 bases between them. The germline V gene encodes CDR1 SNHLY and CDR2 FYNNEI. The CDR3 runs to 12 residues. In DNA, the CDR3 is TGTGCCAGCAGCCCCATGGAACAGCCCCAGCATTTT. This codes for CASSPMEQPQHF.

This clonotype was seen only a few times. The rearrangement joins TRBV4-1 to TRBJ2-3; D is undetermined. The CDR3 is 12 residues long. Per germline, CDR1 MGHRA and CDR2 YSYEKL. The V gene lost 0 bases and the J gene lost 7 bases, with 5 bases spanning the gap. CDR3 DNA sequence: TGCGCCAGCAGCCAAGATACGTATACGCAGTATTTT. The encoded protein is CASSQDTYTQYF.

The gene calls are TRBV7-8 and TRBJ1-1, with 8 positions matching TRBD1. The germline CDR1 and CDR2 sequences are SGHVS and FQNEAQ. CDR3 length equals 14 residues. V was clipped by 6 bases and J by 5 bases; unmatched bases: 8. In DNA, the CDR3 is TGTGCCAGCAGAGTGGACAGGGCGAGGACTGAAGCTTTCTTT. Translated, it gives CASRVDRARTEAFF.

This clonotype showed up just a few times. This chain uses TRBV10-3 with TRBJ2-2; D possibly corresponds to TRBD2 (7 bases). This CDR3 region has 15 residues. Germline V gene sequence: CDR1 ENHRY, CDR2 SYGVKD. V was shortened by 8 bases and J by 0 bases, with 13 bases between the two germline ends. CDR3 sequence reads: CAIHGGASNTGELFF. In DNA, the CDR3 is TGTGCCATCCATGGGGGGGCTTCGAACACCGGGGAGCTGTTTTTT.

This clonotype was counted a few times. The chain joins TRBV4-1 to TRBJ2-1; D unclear. Germline V gene lookup returns CDR1 MGHRA and CDR2 YSYEKL. The CDR3 contains 13 residues. V shed 1 base and J shed 7 bases, with 8 bases lying between them. CDR3 nucleotides: TGCGCCAGCAGCCAAGGGGGAAGGAATGAGCAGTTCTTC. Translating gives CASSQGGRNEQFF.

This chain joins TRBV12-3 or TRBV12-4 and TRBJ2-1; the match to TRBD1 covers 10 bases. Unmatched junction bases numbered 11, after V lost 3 bases and J lost 0 bases. The CDR3 is 19 amino acids. CDR3 nucleotide sequence: TGTGCCAGCAGTTTTCGGACAGGGGGGGCCCTAAGCTCCTACAATGAGCAGTTCTTC. Its protein is CASSFRTGGALSSYNEQFF.

The V gene is TRBV7-8, the J gene TRBJ2-1, with unresolved D. Germline loops: CDR1 SGHVS, CDR2 FQNEAQ. The V end was cut by 4 bases, the J end by 3 bases, with 4 bases between. The CDR3 has 12 amino acids. CDR3 bases: TGTGCCAGCAGCTCGAACTACAATGAGCAGTTCTTC. This gives the protein CASSSNYNEQFF.

This chain uses TRBV4-2 with TRBJ1-1, with D unresolved. V lost 1 base and J 2 bases, leaving 8 bases between the germline ends. The CDR3 is 14 amino acids. Germline V gene sequence: CDR1 LGHNA, CDR2 YNFKEQ. The CDR3 loop reads CASSQVLGNTEAFF. The CDR3 nucleotides are TGTGCCAGCAGCCAAGTCCTGGGCAACACTGAAGCTTTCTTT.

This clonotype was detected ten times or more. The chain is built from TRBV19 and TRBJ2-1; a possible D gene is TRBD2 (5 bases). This CDR3 comprises 14 residues. CDR1 is LNHDA and CDR2 is SQIVND in the germline V gene (reference sequence). Trimming took 8 bases from V and 3 from J, leaving 14 bases between them. The CDR3 sequence is CASSYWAGYNEQFF. CDR3 DNA sequence: TGTGCCAGTTCCTACTGGGCGGGCTACAATGAGCAGTTCTTC.

V gene TRBV12-3 or TRBV12-4 combines with J gene TRBJ2-3; 11 bases align to TRBD2. J lost 4 bases, V lost 5 bases, and 8 bases had no gene match. The CDR3 is 16 residues long. CDR3 DNA: TGTGCCAGCAGTCCCAGACTAGCGGGATCCGCAGATACGCAGTATTTT. Amino acid sequence: CASSPRLAGSADTQYF.

Only one count was recorded for this clonotype. This may arise from a read error, as a much more abundant clone is one base away. J is TRBJ2-5 and V is TRBV28; D gene ambiguous. Trimming shortened V by 9 bases and J by 4 bases, and 12 bases separated the two germline ends. In germline, CDR1 is MDHEN, CDR2 SYDVKM. This CDR3 comprises 12 residues. CDR3 sequence (DNA): TGTGCCAGGAGCTTACCCTTAGAGACCCAGTACTTC. Translating gives CARSLPLETQYF.

This clonotype was observed at least ten times. The chain is built from TRBV12-3 or TRBV12-4 and TRBJ2-1; the match to TRBD2 covers 8 bases. The J segment lost 4 bases and the V segment lost 4 bases, leaving 6 bases of the junction unmatched. This CDR3 is 15 amino acids long. In DNA, the CDR3 is TGTGCCAGCAGTTCCGTAGCGGGGTCTTACAATGAGCAGTTCTTC. Its protein product is CASSSVAGSYNEQFF.

This clonotype was counted ten times or more. The chain employs TRBV28 and TRBJ2-1; D not certain. The ends were cut back, 9 bases at V and 4 bases at J, with 13 bases in the middle. The CDR3 is 13 amino acids. The germline V gene encodes CDR1 MDHEN and CDR2 SYDVKM. CDR3 nucleotides: TGTGCCAGTAAAAGGGTCAGTTACAATGAGCAGTTCTTC. Its protein is CASKRVSYNEQFF.

This clonotype was counted ten times or more. The CDR3 nucleotides read TGTGCCAGCAGCTTTTTGAAAACCGGGGAGCTGTTTTTT. It yields the protein CASSFLKTGELFF. The chain employs TRBV11-2 and TRBJ2-2, with D unresolved. Per the germline V gene, CDR1 is SGHAT and CDR2 is FQNNGV. The length of the CDR3 is 13 residues. With 3 bases removed from V and 5 bases from J, the gap between germline ends came to 7 bases.

V gene TRBV2 combines with J gene TRBJ2-7; 8 bases line up with TRBD1. Germline V gene data show CDR1 as SNHLY and CDR2 as FYNNEI. Unmatched junction bases numbered 6, after V lost 5 bases and J lost 0 bases. The CDR3 runs to 15 residues. CDR3 protein: CASSSGTGGSYEQYF. The CDR3 DNA is TGTGCCAGCAGTTCCGGGACAGGAGGCTCCTACGAGCAGTACTTC.

The J gene is TRBJ1-4, the V gene TRBV5-1; D remains ambiguous. This CDR3 is built from 14 residues. CDR1 and CDR2 (germline): SGHRS, YFSETQ. Trimming pared 0 bases from V and 8 bases from J, leaving 11 bases between. In nucleotides, the CDR3 is TGCGCCAGCAGCTTGGCCGGGATTGGGGAAAAACTGTTTTTT. It encodes CASSLAGIGEKLFF.

At least ten counts were recorded for this clonotype. The chain recombines TRBV6-1 with TRBJ2-5, with D possibly being TRBD2 (5 bases). The germline V gene has CDR1 MNHNS and CDR2 SASEGT. Trimming cost V 5 bases and J 4 bases, with 14 bases left between them. The CDR3 consists of 14 residues. The CDR3 loop is CASSPEGRGETQYF. In DNA form, the CDR3 reads TGTGCCAGCAGTCCCGAGGGTCGAGGAGAGACCCAGTACTTC.

As to this clonotype: A far bigger clonotype differs at one base, so this is likely a read error. The chain uses TRBV6-5 and TRBJ2-1; 8 bases match TRBD2. Germline values: CDR1 MNHEY, CDR2 SVGAGI. The CDR3 is made up of 15 amino acids. The CDR3 DNA reads as TGTGCCAGCAGTGATGCGGGGGGCAATTGGCATGAGCGGTTCTTC. This sequence encodes CASSDAGGNWHERFF.

This clonotype was seen many times. The chain employs TRBV12-3 or TRBV12-4 and TRBJ2-1; D perhaps matches TRBD1 (5 bases). The V gene lost 5 bases and the J gene lost 8 bases, with 13 bases spanning the gap. The CDR3 sequence is 13 residues long. CDR3 residues: CASSEDSEYEQFF. CDR3 DNA sequence: TGTGCCAGCAGTGAAGACAGCGAGTATGAGCAGTTCTTC.

This clonotype was counted ten times or more. The chain has TRBV12-3 or TRBV12-4 and TRBJ2-1; 10 bases are a match to TRBD2. Unmatched junction bases numbered 11, after V lost 5 bases and J lost 4 bases. The length of the CDR3 is 17 residues. The CDR3 DNA sequence: TGTGCCAGCAGTGTTATAGCGGGAGGTAATCCTTACAATGAGCAGTTCTTC. This gives the protein CASSVIAGGNPYNEQFF.

At least ten counts were recorded for this clonotype. The J gene is TRBJ1-1, the V gene TRBV3-2; TRBD1 is taken as the D call from the table, unchecked against the DNA. TRBV3-2 is a known pseudogene. The CDR3 loop spans 19 amino acids. The CDR3 loop reads CASSQAAPSGFPMNTEAFF. As DNA, the CDR3 is TGTGCCAGCAGCCAAGCCGCGCCCTCAGGGTTCCCAATGAACACTGAAGCTTTCTTT.